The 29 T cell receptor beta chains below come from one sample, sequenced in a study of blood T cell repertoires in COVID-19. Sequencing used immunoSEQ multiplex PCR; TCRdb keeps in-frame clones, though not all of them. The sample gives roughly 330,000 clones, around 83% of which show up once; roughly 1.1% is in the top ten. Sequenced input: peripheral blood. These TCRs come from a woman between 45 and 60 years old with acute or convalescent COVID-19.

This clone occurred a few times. CDR3 loop: CASTPAGGLGNTIYF. CDR3 bases: TGTGCCAGCACCCCGGCAGGGGGCCTTGGAAACACCATATATTTT. V usage is TRBV6-5 and J usage is TRBJ1-3; 8 nucleotides align to TRBD1. With V trimmed by 7 bases and J by 3 bases, 8 bases remained unmatched. The germline gives CDR1 MNHEY, CDR2 SVGAGI. The CDR3 covers 15 residues.

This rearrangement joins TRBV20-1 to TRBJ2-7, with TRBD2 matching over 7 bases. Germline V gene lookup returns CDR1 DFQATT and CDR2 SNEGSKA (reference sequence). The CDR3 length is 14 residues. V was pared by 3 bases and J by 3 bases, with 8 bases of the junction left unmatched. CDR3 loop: CSASNVREGYEQYF. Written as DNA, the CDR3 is TGCAGTGCTAGTAATGTGAGGGAGGGCTACGAGCAGTACTTC.

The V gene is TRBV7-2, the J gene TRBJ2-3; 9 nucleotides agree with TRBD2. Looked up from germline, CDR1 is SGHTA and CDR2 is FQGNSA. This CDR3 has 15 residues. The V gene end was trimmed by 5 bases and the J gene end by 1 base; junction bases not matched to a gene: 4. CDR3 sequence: CASSPVAGGTDTQYF. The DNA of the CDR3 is TGTGCCAGCAGCCCCGTAGCGGGGGGCACAGATACGCAGTATTTT.

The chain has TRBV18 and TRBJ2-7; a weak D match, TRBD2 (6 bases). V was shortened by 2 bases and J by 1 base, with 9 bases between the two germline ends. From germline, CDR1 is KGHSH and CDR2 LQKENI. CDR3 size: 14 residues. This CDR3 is CASSPLAESYEQYF. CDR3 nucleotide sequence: TGTGCCAGCTCACCATTAGCGGAGTCCTACGAGCAGTACTTC.

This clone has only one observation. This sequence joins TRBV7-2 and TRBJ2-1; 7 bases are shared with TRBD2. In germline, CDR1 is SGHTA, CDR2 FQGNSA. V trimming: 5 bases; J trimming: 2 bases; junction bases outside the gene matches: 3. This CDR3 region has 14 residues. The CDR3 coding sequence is TGTGCCAGCAGCCCCGGGGGGACCTACAATGAGCAGTTCTTC. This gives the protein CASSPGGTYNEQFF.

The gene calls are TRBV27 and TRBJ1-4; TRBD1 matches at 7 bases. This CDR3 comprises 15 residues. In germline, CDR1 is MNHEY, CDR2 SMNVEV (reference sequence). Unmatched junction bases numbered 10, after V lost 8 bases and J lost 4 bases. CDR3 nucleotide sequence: TGTGCCAGCCAGACCAGGGGGGCGGGTAATGAAAAACTGTTTTTT. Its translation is CASQTRGAGNEKLFF.

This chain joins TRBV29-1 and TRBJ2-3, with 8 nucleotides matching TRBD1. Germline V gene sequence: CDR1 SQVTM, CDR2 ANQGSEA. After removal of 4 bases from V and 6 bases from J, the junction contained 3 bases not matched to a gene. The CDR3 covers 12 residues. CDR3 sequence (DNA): TGCAGCGTTGGGACAGGGAGGGATACGCAGTATTTT. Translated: CSVGTGRDTQYF.

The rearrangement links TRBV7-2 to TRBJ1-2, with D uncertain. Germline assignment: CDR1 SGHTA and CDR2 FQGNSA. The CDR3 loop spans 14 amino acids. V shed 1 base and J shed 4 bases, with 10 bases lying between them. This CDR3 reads CASSLGLGSYGYTF. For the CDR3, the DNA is TGTGCCAGCAGCTTAGGTCTGGGGAGCTATGGCTACACCTTC. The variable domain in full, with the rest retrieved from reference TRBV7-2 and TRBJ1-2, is GAGVSQSPSNKVTEKGKDVELRCDPISGHTALYWYRQSLGQGLEFLIYFQGNSAPDKSGLPSDRFSAERTGGSVSTLTIQRTQQEDSAVYLCASSLGLGSYGYTFGSGTRLTVV.

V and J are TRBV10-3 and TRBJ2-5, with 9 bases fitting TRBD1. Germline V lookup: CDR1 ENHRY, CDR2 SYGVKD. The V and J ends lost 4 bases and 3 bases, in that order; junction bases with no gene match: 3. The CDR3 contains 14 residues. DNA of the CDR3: TGTGCCATCAGTGCGGGGACAGGGAAAGAGACCCAGTACTTC. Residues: CAISAGTGKETQYF.

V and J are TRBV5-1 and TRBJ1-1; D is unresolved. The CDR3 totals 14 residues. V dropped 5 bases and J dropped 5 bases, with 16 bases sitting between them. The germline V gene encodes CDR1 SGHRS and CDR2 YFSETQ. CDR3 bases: TGCGCCAGCAGGTCCCACGCGGGAGAGACTGAAGCTTTCTTT. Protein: CASRSHAGETEAFF.

In DNA form, the CDR3 reads TGCGCCAGCAGCTCCTTGACAGCGACTAATGAAAAACTGTTTTTT. Its translation: CASSSLTATNEKLFF. The V gene is TRBV5-1, the J gene TRBJ1-4; a possible D gene is TRBD1 (5 bases). The germline V gene encodes CDR1 SGHRS and CDR2 YFSETQ. The CDR3 covers 15 residues. Trimming left V 3 bases short and J 2 bases short, with 11 bases between. The complete variable domain, with remaining parts taken from reference TRBV5-1 and TRBJ1-4, reads KAGVTQTPRYLIKTRGQQVTLSCSPISGHRSVSWYQQTPGQGLQFLFEYFSETQRNKGNFPGRFSGRQFSNSRSEMNVSTLELGDSALYLCASSSLTATNEKLFFGSGTQLSVL.

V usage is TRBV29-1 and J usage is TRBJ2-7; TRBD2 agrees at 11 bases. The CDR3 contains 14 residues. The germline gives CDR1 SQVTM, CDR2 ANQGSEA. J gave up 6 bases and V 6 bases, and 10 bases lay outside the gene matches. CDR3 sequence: CSVETSGSTSEQYF. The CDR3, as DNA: TGCAGCGTCGAAACTAGCGGGAGTACCTCCGAGCAGTACTTC.

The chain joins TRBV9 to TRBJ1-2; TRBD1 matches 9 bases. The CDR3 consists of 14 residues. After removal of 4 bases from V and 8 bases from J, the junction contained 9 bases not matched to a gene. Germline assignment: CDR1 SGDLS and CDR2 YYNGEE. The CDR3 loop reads CASSPTTGGAGYTF. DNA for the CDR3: TGTGCCAGCAGCCCGACCACAGGGGGCGCGGGCTACACCTTC.

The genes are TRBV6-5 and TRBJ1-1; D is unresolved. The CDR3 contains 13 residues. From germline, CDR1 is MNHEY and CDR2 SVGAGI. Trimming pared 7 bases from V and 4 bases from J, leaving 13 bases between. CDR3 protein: CASTKGGSTEAFF. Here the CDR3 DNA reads TGTGCCAGCACCAAAGGAGGATCCACTGAAGCTTTCTTT.

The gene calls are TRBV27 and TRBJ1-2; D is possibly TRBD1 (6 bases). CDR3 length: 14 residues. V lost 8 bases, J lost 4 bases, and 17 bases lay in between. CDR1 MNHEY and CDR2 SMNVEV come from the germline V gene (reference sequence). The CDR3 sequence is CASSQGSAGYGYTF. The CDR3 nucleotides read TGTGCCAGCTCACAGGGCTCGGCGGGCTATGGCTACACCTTC.

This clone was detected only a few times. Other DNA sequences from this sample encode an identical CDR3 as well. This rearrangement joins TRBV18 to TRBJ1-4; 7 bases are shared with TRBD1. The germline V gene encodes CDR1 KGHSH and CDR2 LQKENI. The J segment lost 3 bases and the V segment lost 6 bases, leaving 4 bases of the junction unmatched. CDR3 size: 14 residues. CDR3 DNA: TGTGCCAGCTCTCCCGGGACAGCTAATGAAAAACTGTTTTTT. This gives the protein CASSPGTANEKLFF.

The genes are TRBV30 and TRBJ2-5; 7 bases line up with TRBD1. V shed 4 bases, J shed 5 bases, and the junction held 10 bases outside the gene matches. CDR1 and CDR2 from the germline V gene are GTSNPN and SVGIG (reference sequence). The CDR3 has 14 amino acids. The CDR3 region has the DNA TGTGCCTGGATGGAAGGGGGCTGGCGGGAGACCCAGTACTTC. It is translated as CAWMEGGWRETQYF.

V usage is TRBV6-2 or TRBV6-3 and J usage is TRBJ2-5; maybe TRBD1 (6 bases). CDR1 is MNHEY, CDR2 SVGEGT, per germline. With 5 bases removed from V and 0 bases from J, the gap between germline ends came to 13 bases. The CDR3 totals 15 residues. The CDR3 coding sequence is TGTGCCAGCAGTCTCGCGCGGACAGACCAAGAGACCCAGTACTTC. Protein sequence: CASSLARTDQETQYF.

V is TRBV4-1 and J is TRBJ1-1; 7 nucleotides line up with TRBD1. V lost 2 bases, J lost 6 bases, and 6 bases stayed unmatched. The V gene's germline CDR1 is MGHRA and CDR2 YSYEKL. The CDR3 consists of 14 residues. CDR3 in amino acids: CASSQNDRAAEAFF. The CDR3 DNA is TGCGCCAGCAGCCAAAATGACAGGGCCGCTGAAGCTTTCTTT.

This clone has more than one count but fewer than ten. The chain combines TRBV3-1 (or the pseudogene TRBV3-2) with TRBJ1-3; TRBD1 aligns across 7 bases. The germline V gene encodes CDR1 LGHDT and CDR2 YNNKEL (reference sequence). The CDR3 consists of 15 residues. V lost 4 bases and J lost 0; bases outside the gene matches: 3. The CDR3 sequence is CASSPGQYSGNTIYF. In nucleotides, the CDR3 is TGTGCCAGCAGCCCGGGACAGTACTCTGGAAACACCATATATTTT.

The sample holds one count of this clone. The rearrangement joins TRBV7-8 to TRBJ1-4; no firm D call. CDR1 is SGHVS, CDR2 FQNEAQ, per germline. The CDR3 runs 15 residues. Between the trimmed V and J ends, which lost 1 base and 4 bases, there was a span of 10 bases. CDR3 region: CASSLVPQFNEKLFF. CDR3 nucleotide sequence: TGTGCCAGCAGCTTAGTTCCACAGTTTAATGAAAAACTGTTTTTT.

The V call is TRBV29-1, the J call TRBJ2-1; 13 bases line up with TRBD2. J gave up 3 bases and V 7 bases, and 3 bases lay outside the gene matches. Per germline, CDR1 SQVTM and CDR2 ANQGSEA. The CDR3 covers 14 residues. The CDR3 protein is CSGGLAGVYNEQFF. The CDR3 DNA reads TGCAGCGGTGGACTAGCGGGAGTCTACAATGAGCAGTTCTTC.

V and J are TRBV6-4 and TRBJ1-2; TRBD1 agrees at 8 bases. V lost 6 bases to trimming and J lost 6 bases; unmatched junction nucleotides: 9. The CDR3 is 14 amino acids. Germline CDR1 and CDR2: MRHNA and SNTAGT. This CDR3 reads CASSHRRGRHGYTF. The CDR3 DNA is TGTGCCAGCAGCCACCGCAGGGGGCGCCATGGCTACACCTTC.

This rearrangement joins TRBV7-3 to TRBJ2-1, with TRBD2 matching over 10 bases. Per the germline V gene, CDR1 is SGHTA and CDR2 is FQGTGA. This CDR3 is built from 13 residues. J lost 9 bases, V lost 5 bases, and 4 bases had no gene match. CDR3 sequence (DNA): TGTGCCAGCAGCATACAGCGGGAGGGTGAGCAGTTCTTC. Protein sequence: CASSIQREGEQFF.

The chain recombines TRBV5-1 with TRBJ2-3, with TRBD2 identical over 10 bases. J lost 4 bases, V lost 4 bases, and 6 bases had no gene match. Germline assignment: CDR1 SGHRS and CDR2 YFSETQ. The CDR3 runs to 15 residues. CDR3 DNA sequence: TGCGCCAGCAGCGGAGGACTAGCGGACCCAGATACGCAGTATTTT. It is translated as CASSGGLADPDTQYF.

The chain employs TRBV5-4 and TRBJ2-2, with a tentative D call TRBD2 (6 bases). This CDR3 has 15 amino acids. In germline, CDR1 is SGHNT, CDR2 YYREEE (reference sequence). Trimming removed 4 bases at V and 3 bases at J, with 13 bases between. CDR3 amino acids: CASSREGLYTGELFF. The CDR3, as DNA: TGTGCCAGCAGCCGAGAGGGACTTTACACCGGGGAGCTGTTTTTT. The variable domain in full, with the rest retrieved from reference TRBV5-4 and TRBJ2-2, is ETGVTQSPTHLIKTRGQQVTLRCSSQSGHNTVSWYQQALGQGPQFIFQYYREEENGRGNFPPRFSGLQFPNYSSELNVNALELDDSALYLCASSREGLYTGELFFGEGSRLTVL.

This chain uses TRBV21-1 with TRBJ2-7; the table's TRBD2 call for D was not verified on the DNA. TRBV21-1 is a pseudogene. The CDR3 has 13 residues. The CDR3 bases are TGTGCCATCGAAGGTCAAGGAGGGTCCGGGCAGTACGTC. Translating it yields CAIEGQGGSGQYV.

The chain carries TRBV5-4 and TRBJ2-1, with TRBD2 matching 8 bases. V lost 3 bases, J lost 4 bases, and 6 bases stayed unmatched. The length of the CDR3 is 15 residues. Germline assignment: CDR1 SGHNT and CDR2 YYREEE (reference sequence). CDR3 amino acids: CASSSEAGVYNEQFF. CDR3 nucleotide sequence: TGTGCCAGCAGCTCGGAAGCGGGAGTATACAATGAGCAGTTCTTC.

DNA for the CDR3: TGTGCCTTACAGGGAGTGCGGAATTCACCCCTCCACTTT. Residues: CALQGVRNSPLHF. This chain links TRBV30 with TRBJ1-6; D perhaps matches TRBD1 (6 bases). Germline V gene lookup returns CDR1 GTSNPN and CDR2 SVGIG (reference sequence). This CDR3 is 13 amino acids long. Trimming removed 7 bases from V and 7 bases from J, with 14 bases in between.